One sample yielded the 28 T cell receptor beta chains listed below, sequenced in a study of T cell responses to AZD1222 COVID-19 vaccine. TCRdb keeps only in-frame clones here, not all; method: immunoSEQ multiplex PCR. In the table there are roughly 67,000 clones, approximately 89% of which are singletons. The sample consisted of peripheral blood, taken on day 0 of AZD1222 vaccination. These receptor sequences come from an adult in good health.

V is TRBV15 and J is TRBJ1-3; D unresolved. Germline CDR1 reads LNHNV; CDR2 reads YYDKDF (reference sequence). This CDR3 is 13 amino acids long. V gave up 2 bases and J gave up 7 bases, with 9 bases separating them. The CDR3 sequence is CATSRQGSNTIYF. The CDR3 coding sequence is TGTGCCACCAGCAGACAAGGAAGTAACACCATATATTTT.

The rearrangement links TRBV5-1 to TRBJ2-5, with TRBD1 identical over 8 bases. Germline assignment: CDR1 SGHRS and CDR2 YFSETQ. The length of the CDR3 is 15 residues. Unmatched junction bases numbered 11, after V lost 3 bases and J lost 7 bases. The DNA of the CDR3 is TGCGCCAGCAGCTCACACAGTCAGGGGGCGAGGACCCAGTACTTC. Its translation: CASSSHSQGARTQYF.

CDR3 DNA: TGTGCCACCAGTGATTCAGGCGGGGGTGGCGAGCAGTACTTC. This codes for CATSDSGGGGEQYF. The chain uses TRBV24-1 and TRBJ2-7, with 7 bases fitting TRBD2. This CDR3 has 14 residues. The germline V gene has CDR1 KGHDR and CDR2 SFDVKD. J lost 6 bases, V lost 2 bases, and 6 bases had no gene match.

The chain carries TRBV5-1 and TRBJ2-1, with 14 bases matching TRBD2. Germline V gene lookup returns CDR1 SGHRS and CDR2 YFSETQ. V shed 4 bases and J 7 bases; nucleotides not matched to a gene: 10. The CDR3 spans 17 residues. Written as DNA, the CDR3 is TGCGCCAGCAGCCCAGGACTAGCGGGGGGCACGGAGAATGAGCAGTTCTTC. Translation gives CASSPGLAGGTENEQFF.

The chain carries TRBV11-2 and TRBJ1-4, with TRBD1 as a possible D gene (5 bases). The V gene lost 4 bases and the J gene lost 0 bases, with 21 bases spanning the gap. This CDR3 spans 19 amino acids. Germline CDR1 is SGHAT and CDR2 is FQNNGV. CDR3 nucleotide sequence: TGTGCCAGCAGCTCCATCCCCTTCGACAGAATTGCAACTAATGAAAAACTGTTTTTT. Its protein is CASSSIPFDRIATNEKLFF.

The gene calls are TRBV19 and TRBJ1-3, with D unclear. The length of the CDR3 is 16 residues. The V end was cut by 0 bases, the J end by 0 bases, with 9 bases between. Germline CDR1 reads LNHDA; CDR2 reads SQIVND (reference sequence). CDR3 in amino acids: CASSIDRASSGNTIYF. The CDR3 region has the DNA TGTGCCAGTAGTATAGATCGGGCTAGCTCTGGAAACACCATATATTTT.

This chain joins TRBV6-1 and TRBJ2-3; TRBD1 matches at 8 bases. This CDR3 spans 17 amino acids. V was clipped by 3 bases and J by 1 base; unmatched bases: 9. Looked up from germline, CDR1 is MNHNS and CDR2 is SASEGT. The CDR3 sequence: CASSDPSTGVGTDTQYF. As DNA, the CDR3 is TGTGCCAGCAGTGACCCTTCGACAGGGGTAGGCACAGATACGCAGTATTTT.

About this clone itself: Other DNA sequences in the sample encode the same CDR3. The V and J genes are TRBV6-5 and TRBJ1-1, with D perhaps TRBD1 (5 bases). The length of the CDR3 is 13 residues. The germline gives CDR1 MNHEY, CDR2 SVGAGI. V was pared by 7 bases and J by 4 bases, with 13 bases between. CDR3 coding DNA: TGTGCCAGCACCCCGGGGGGTGGCACTGAAGCTTTCTTT. It is translated as CASTPGGGTEAFF.

The J gene is TRBJ1-5, the V gene TRBV19; 8 bases match TRBD1. Trimming at V came to 5 bases and at J to 4 bases, leaving 13 bases not matched to a gene. Germline lookup yields CDR1 LNHDA and CDR2 SQIVND (reference sequence). The CDR3 is 17 residues long. CDR3 sequence: CASSPLQGGVSNQPQHF. CDR3 nucleotides: TGTGCCAGTAGTCCCTTACAGGGGGGAGTATCAAATCAGCCCCAGCATTTT. The full variable domain, with the rest looked up from reference TRBV19 and TRBJ1-5, is DGGITQSPKYLFRKEGQNVTLSCEQNLNHDAMYWYRQDPGQGLRLIYYSQIVNDFQKGDIAEGYSVSREKKESFPLTVTSAQKNPTAFYLCASSPLQGGVSNQPQHFGDGTRLSIL.

CDR3 sequence: CASKTGVSNYGYTF. CDR3 bases: TGTGCCAGCAAGACAGGGGTTAGCAACTATGGCTACACCTTC. The gene calls are TRBV28 and TRBJ1-2; 8 bases map to TRBD1. Germline values: CDR1 MDHEN, CDR2 SYDVKM. The CDR3 length is 14 residues. V was clipped by 7 bases and J by 2 bases; unmatched bases: 6.

The chain uses TRBV9 and TRBJ2-7, with a possible D match to TRBD1 (6 bases). Trimming took off 3 bases at V and 4 bases at J, with 11 bases between the two ends. The CDR3 has 13 residues. Germline loops: CDR1 SGDLS, CDR2 YYNGEE. CDR3 in DNA: TGTGCCAGCAGCGAGGGGGAGAGATACGAGCAGTACTTC. It yields the protein CASSEGERYEQYF. The variable domain in full, with the rest retrieved from reference TRBV9 and TRBJ2-7, is DSGVTQTPKHLITATGQRVTLRCSPRSGDLSVYWYQQSLDQGLQFLIQYYNGEERAKGNILERFSAQQFPDLHSELNLSSLELGDSALYFCASSEGERYEQYFGPGTRLTVT.

The chain employs TRBV3-1 (or the pseudogene TRBV3-2) and TRBJ1-2; 8 positions match TRBD1. V trimming: 2 bases; J trimming: 4 bases; junction bases outside the gene matches: 3. Germline assignment: CDR1 LGHDT and CDR2 YNNKEL (reference sequence). The length of the CDR3 is 14 residues. The CDR3 is CASSQTTGAYGYTF. The CDR3, as DNA: TGTGCCAGCAGCCAAACGACAGGGGCCTATGGCTACACCTTC.

This clone was seen a few times. The chain is built from TRBV7-8 and TRBJ1-3, with no clear D. Per the germline V gene, CDR1 is SGHVS and CDR2 is FQNEAQ. Trimming stripped 2 bases from V and 2 bases from J, with 13 bases between. The length of the CDR3 is 16 residues. The DNA for the CDR3 is TGTGCCAGCAGCTTATTTGGGGATAGGGCTGGAAACACCATATATTTT. Amino acids: CASSLFGDRAGNTIYF.

The chain joins TRBV15 to TRBJ2-2; D is unclear. The CDR3 length is 14 residues. Per the germline V gene, CDR1 is LNHNV and CDR2 is YYDKDF (reference sequence). Between the trimmed V and J ends, which lost 1 base and 8 bases, there was a span of 11 bases. The CDR3 region has the DNA TGTGCCACCAGCAGAGTTGTTGGCCTGGGGGAGCTGTTTTTT. This encodes CATSRVVGLGELFF.

J is TRBJ1-2 and V is TRBV5-1; D gene uncertain. Trimming shortened V by 0 bases and J by 4 bases, and 16 bases separated the two germline ends. The CDR3 length is 16 residues. The germline V gene encodes CDR1 SGHRS and CDR2 YFSETQ. The CDR3 loop is CASSLEPGSELYGYTF. CDR3 DNA sequence: TGCGCCAGCAGCTTGGAGCCGGGCTCCGAACTCTATGGCTACACCTTC. The full variable domain, completed using reference TRBV5-1 and TRBJ1-2, is KAGVTQTPRYLIKTRGQQVTLSCSPISGHRSVSWYQQTPGQGLQFLFEYFSETQRNKGNFPGRFSGRQFSNSRSEMNVSTLELGDSALYLCASSLEPGSELYGYTFGSGTRLTVV.

This CDR3 reads CASRQENTEAFF. CDR3 DNA sequence: TGTGCCAGCAGACAGGAGAACACTGAAGCTTTCTTT. This rearrangement joins TRBV28 to TRBJ1-1; D may be TRBD1 (5 bases). V was shortened by 6 bases and J by 1 base, with 6 bases between the two germline ends. The CDR3 contains 12 residues. The germline CDR1 and CDR2 sequences are MDHEN and SYDVKM.

The J gene is TRBJ1-2, the V gene TRBV7-9; 7 bases are shared with TRBD1. V shed 5 bases and J 0 bases; nucleotides not matched to a gene: 9. Germline V CDR1 and CDR2: SEHNR, FQNEAQ (reference sequence). This CDR3 is built from 16 residues. The CDR3 region is CASSPGQDYSNYGYTF. The CDR3 DNA sequence: TGTGCCAGCAGCCCCGGACAGGACTATTCTAACTATGGCTACACCTTC.

This chain uses TRBV19 with TRBJ2-4, with D maybe TRBD1 (6 bases). The CDR3 extends over 17 amino acids. Germline CDR1 LNHDA, CDR2 SQIVND (reference sequence). V was clipped by 3 bases and J by 1 base, with 16 bases between them. The CDR3: CASSMGTIRAAKNIQYF. CDR3 bases: TGTGCCAGTAGTATGGGGACAATCAGAGCTGCCAAAAACATTCAGTACTTC. The full variable domain, its missing parts supplied by reference TRBV19 and TRBJ2-4, is DGGITQSPKYLFRKEGQNVTLSCEQNLNHDAMYWYRQDPGQGLRLIYYSQIVNDFQKGDIAEGYSVSREKKESFPLTVTSAQKNPTAFYLCASSMGTIRAAKNIQYFGAGTRLSVL.

Points on this clone: The junction differs from germline at one of its ends, possibly a read error. This chain links TRBV7-8 with TRBJ2-2; no clear D. The CDR3 runs 17 residues. Germline V gene data show CDR1 as SGHVS and CDR2 as FQNEAQ. CDR3 coding DNA: TGTGCCAGCAGTTTAGGGTACAGAAGGGTGAACACCGGGGAGCTGTTTTTT. Its translation: CASSLGYRRVNTGELFF.

The V gene is TRBV10-3, the J gene TRBJ1-1; TRBD1 matches at 9 bases. From germline, CDR1 is ENHRY and CDR2 SYGVKD. This CDR3 region has 14 residues. The V gene end was trimmed by 4 bases and the J gene end by 3 bases; junction bases not matched to a gene: 3. The CDR3 nucleotides read TGTGCCATCAGTGTAGGGGACAGGGACACTGAAGCTTTCTTT. Protein sequence: CAISVGDRDTEAFF.

The chain combines TRBV5-1 with TRBJ2-7, with 8 positions matching TRBD2. The CDR3 runs to 16 residues. The J segment lost 4 bases and the V segment lost 4 bases, leaving 13 bases of the junction unmatched. In germline, CDR1 is SGHRS, CDR2 YFSETQ. CDR3 DNA sequence: TGCGCCAGCAGCCGGAACTATAGCGGGATTGATTACGAGCAGTACTTC. Translation gives CASSRNYSGIDYEQYF.

The rearrangement joins TRBV14 to TRBJ2-7; D uncertain. With 6 bases removed from V and 0 bases from J, the gap between germline ends came to 9 bases. This CDR3 has 13 residues. CDR1 and CDR2 from the germline V gene are SGHDN and FVKESK. In DNA form, the CDR3 reads TGTGCCAGCAGGGCACTTTACTCCTACGAGCAGTACTTC. It is translated as CASRALYSYEQYF. Based on the CDR3 plus reference TRBV14 and TRBJ2-7, the full variable domain is EAGVTQFPSHSVIEKGQTVTLRCDPISGHDNLYWYRRVMGKEIKFLLHFVKESKQDESGMPNNRFLAERTGGTYSTLKVQPAELEDSGVYFCASRALYSYEQYFGPGTRLTVT.

This clone has only one observation. The rearrangement links TRBV7-9 to TRBJ2-7; D is ambiguous. Trimming pared 6 bases from V and 3 bases from J, leaving 12 bases between. The CDR3 sequence is 13 residues long. In germline, CDR1 is SEHNR, CDR2 FQNEAQ (reference sequence). In DNA form, the CDR3 reads TGTGCCAGCAGAAACGACCTTAGCTACGAGCAGTACTTC. As protein: CASRNDLSYEQYF.

The rearrangement links TRBV6-2 or TRBV6-3 to TRBJ1-2; TRBD1 matches at 9 bases. This CDR3 has 14 residues. CDR1 MNHEY and CDR2 SVGEGT come from the germline V gene. Germline trimming cut 4 bases from V and 4 bases from J; bases unmatched to any gene: 4. The CDR3 region has the DNA TGTGCCAGCAGTTGGACAGGGGTTGGCTATGGCTACACCTTC. Residues: CASSWTGVGYGYTF.

For the CDR3, the DNA is TGCGCCAGCAGCCCTAGGGGCCCGAACTATGGCTACACCTTC. This translates into CASSPRGPNYGYTF. This chain joins TRBV5-1 and TRBJ1-2; D perhaps matches TRBD1 (5 bases). The CDR3 sequence is 14 residues long. The V gene lost 4 bases and the J gene lost 2 bases, with 12 bases spanning the gap. The germline CDR1 and CDR2 sequences are SGHRS and YFSETQ.

This sequence joins TRBV28 and TRBJ1-1, with D unresolved. The CDR3 loop spans 14 amino acids. V was cut by 6 bases and J by 1 base, with 12 bases left in between. The germline V gene has CDR1 MDHEN and CDR2 SYDVKM. CDR3 amino acids: CASRPEAGNTEAFF. The CDR3 DNA is TGTGCCAGCAGGCCTGAGGCCGGGAACACTGAAGCTTTCTTT.

The chain's CDR3 is CASRKFSGRQETQYF. CDR3 sequence (DNA): TGTGCCAGCAGGAAATTCAGCGGGCGCCAAGAGACCCAGTACTTC. The chain uses TRBV6-5 and TRBJ2-5, with D perhaps TRBD2 (6 bases). This CDR3 is 15 amino acids long. The V end lost 6 bases, the J end lost 1 base, and 15 bases lay between the germline ends. Germline lookup yields CDR1 MNHEY and CDR2 SVGAGI.

This rearrangement joins TRBV28 to TRBJ2-5, with 9 nucleotides matching TRBD2. The CDR3 totals 17 residues. V shed 4 bases, J shed 2 bases, and the junction held 11 bases outside the gene matches. Germline loops: CDR1 MDHEN, CDR2 SYDVKM. The CDR3 here is CASSYMGLTSGQETQYF. The CDR3 nucleotides are TGTGCCAGCAGTTACATGGGTCTGACTAGCGGACAAGAGACCCAGTACTTC.